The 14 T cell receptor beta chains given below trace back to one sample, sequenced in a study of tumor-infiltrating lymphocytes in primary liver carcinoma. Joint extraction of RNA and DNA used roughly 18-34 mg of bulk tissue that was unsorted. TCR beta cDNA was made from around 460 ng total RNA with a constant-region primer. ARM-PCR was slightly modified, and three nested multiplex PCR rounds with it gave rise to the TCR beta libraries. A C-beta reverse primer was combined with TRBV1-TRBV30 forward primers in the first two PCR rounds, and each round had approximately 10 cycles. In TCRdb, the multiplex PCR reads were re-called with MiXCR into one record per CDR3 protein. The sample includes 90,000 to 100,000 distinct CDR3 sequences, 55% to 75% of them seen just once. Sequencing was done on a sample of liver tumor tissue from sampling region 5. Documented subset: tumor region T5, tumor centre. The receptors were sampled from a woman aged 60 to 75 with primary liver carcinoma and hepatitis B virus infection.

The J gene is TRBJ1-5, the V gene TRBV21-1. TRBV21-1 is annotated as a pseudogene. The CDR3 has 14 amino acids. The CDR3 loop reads CASIDGLRSQPPHF. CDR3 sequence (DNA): TGTGCCAGCATCGACGGGTTAAGGAGTCAGCCCCCGCATTTT.

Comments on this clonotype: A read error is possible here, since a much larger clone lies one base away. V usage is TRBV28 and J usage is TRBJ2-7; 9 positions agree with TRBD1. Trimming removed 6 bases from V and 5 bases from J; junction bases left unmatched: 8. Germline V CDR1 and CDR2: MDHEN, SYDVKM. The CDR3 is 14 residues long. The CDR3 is CASRGDRAPHEQYF. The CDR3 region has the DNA TGTGCCAGCAGGGGGGACAGGGCTCCCCACGAGCAGTACTTC.

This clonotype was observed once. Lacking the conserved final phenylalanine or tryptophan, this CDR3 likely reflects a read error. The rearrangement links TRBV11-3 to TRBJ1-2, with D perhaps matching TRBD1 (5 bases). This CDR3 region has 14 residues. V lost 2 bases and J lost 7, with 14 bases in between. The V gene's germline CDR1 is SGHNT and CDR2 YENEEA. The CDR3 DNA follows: TGTGCCAGCAGCTTAAACCCCGAGGGGCGTGGCTACACCATC. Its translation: CASSLNPEGRGYTI.

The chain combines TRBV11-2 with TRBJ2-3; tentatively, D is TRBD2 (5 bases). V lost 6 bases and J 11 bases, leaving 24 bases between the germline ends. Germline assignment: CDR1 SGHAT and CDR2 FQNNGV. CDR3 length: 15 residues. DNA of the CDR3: TGTGCCAGCAGGCTGACGGCGTCTAGCACAAATATGCAGTATTTT. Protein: CASRLTASSTNMQYF.

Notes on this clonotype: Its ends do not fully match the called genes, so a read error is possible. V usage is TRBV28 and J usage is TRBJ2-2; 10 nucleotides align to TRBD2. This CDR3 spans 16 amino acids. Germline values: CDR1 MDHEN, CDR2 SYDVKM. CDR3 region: CASTLAGVGDTGELFF. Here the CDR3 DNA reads TGTGCCAGCACCCTAGCGGGAGTCGGTGACACCGGGGAACTGTTTTTT.

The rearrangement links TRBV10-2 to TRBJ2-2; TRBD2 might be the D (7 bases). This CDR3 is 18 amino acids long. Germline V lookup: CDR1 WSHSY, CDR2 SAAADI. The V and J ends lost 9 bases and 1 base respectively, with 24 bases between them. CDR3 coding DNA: TGCGCCAGTAAGGGCTGGGAGGGGGAGAATCAGAACACCGGGGAGCTGTTTTTT. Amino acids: CASKGWEGENQNTGELFF.

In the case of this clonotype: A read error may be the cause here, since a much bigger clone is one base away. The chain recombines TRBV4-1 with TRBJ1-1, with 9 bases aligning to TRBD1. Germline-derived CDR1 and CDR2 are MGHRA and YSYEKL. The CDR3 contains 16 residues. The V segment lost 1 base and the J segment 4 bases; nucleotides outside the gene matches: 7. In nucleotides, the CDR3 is TGCGCCAGCAGCCAAGGGACAGGGGATATGGGCACTGAAGCTTTCTTT. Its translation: CASSQGTGDMGTEAFF.

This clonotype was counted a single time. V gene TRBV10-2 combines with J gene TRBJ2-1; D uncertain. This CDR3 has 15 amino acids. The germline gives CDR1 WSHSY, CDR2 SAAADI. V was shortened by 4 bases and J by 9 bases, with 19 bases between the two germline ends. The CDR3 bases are TGCGCCAGCAGTGCGATAGCACCTGCCTACGGTGAGCAGTTCTTC. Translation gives CASSAIAPAYGEQFF.

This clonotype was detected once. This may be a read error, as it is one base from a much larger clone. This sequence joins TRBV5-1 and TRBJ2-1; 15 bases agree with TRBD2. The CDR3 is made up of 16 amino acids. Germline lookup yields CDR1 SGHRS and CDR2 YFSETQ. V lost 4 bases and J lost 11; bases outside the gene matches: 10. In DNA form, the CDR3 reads TGCGCCAGCAGCACGGGACTAGCGGGAGGTAGAAATAAGCAGTTCTTC. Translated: CASSTGLAGGRNKQFF.

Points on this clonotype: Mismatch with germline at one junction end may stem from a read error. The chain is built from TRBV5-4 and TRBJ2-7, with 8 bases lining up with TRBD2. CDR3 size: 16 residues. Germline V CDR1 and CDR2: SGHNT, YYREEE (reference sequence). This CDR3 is CASSPPDGRGNYEQYF. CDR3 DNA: TGTGCCAGCAGCCCCCCAGACGGGAGGGGGAACTACGAACAGTACTTC.

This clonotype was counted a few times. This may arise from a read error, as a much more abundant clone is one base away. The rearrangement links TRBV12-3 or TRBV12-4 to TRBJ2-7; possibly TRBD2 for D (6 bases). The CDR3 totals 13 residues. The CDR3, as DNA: TGTGCCAACAGTTCGACTAGCTCCTACGAGCAGTACTTC. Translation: CANSSTSSYEQYF.

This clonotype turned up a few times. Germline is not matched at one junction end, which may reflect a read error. CDR3 amino acids: CASRASSGGFPYEQHF. CDR3 in DNA: TGTGCCAGCAGAGCCTCTAGCGGGGGATTTCCCTACGAGCAGCACTTC. The chain has TRBV6-1 and TRBJ2-7; 10 bases align to TRBD2. Germline CDR1 reads MNHNS; CDR2 reads SASEGT. The CDR3 length is 16 residues.

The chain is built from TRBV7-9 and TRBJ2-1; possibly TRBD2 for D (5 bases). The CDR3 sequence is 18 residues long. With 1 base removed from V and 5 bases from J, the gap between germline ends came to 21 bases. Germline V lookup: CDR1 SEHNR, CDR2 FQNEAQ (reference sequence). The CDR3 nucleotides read TGTGCCAGCAGCTTAGTCACCGGAGGAAGACAACCTCACAATGAGCAGTTCTTC. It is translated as CASSLVTGGRQPHNEQFF.

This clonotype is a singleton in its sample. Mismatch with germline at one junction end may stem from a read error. CDR3 sequence (DNA): TGCGGCGTTGACGCTGCTAGCACAGATACCCAGTATTTT. This sequence encodes CGVDAASTDTQYF. J is TRBJ2-3 and V is TRBV29-1; possible D gene TRBD2, 5 bases. The CDR3 sequence is 13 residues long. Germline CDR1 SQVTM, CDR2 ANQGSEA.